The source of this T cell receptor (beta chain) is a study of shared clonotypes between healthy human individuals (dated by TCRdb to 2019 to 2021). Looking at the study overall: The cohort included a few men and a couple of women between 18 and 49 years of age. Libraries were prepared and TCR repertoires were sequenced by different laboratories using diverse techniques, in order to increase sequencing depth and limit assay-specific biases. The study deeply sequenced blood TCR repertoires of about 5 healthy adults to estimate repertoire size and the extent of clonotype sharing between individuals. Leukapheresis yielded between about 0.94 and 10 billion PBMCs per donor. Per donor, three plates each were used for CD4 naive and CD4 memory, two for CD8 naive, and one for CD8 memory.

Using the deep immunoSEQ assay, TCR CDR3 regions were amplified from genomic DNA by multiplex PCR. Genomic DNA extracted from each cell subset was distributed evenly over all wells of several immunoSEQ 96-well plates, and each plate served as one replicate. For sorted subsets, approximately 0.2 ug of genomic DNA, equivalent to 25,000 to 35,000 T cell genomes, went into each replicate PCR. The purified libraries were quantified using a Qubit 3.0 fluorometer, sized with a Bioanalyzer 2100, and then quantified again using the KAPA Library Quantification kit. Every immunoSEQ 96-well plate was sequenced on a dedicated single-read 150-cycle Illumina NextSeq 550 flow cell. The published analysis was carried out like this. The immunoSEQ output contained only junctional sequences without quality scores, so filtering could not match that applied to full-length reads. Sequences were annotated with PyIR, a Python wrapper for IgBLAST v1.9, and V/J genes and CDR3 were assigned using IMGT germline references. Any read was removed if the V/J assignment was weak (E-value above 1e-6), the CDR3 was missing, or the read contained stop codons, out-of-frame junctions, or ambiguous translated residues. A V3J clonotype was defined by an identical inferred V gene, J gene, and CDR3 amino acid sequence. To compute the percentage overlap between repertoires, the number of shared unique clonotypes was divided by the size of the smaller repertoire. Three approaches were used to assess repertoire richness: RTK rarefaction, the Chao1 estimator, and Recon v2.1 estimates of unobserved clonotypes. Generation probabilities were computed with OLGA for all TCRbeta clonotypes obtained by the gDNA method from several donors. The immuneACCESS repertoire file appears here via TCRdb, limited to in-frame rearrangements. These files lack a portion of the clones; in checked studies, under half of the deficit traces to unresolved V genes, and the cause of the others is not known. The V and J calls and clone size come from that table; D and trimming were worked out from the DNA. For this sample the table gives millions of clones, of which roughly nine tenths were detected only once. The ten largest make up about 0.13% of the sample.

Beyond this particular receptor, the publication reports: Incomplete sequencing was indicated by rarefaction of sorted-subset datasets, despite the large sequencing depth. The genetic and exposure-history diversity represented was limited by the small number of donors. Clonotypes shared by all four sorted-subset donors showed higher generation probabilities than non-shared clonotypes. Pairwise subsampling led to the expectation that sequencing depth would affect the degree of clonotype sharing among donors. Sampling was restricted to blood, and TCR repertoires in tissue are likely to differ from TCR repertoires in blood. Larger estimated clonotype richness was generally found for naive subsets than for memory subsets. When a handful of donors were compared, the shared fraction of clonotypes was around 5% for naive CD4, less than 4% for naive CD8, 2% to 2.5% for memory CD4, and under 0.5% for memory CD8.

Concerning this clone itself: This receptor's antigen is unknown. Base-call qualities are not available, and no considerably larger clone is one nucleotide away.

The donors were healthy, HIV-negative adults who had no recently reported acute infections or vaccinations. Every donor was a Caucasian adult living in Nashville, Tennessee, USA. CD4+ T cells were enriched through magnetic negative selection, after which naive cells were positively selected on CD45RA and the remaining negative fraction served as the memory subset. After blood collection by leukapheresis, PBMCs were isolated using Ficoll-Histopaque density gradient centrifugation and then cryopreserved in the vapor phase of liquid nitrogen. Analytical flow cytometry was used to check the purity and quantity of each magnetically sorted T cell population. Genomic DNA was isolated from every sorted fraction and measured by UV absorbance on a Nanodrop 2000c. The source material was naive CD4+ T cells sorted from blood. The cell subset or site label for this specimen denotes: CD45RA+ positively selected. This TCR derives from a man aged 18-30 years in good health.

The DNA reads TGCAGCTCCTCGACAGCCAACACCGGGGAGCTGTTTTTT. Its translation is CSSSTANTGELFF. The chain uses TRBV29-1 and TRBJ2-2; D gene: possibly TRBD1, on 5 matching bases. The CDR3, from cysteine to phenylalanine, totals 13 residues. The entry retains the CDR3 DNA only, 39 bases that are in frame from base 1. As encoded in the germline V gene, CDR1 is SQVTM while CDR2 is ANQGSEA. Trimming at the junction amounts to 8 bases on V and 2 bases on J, and the germline ends lie 12 bases apart.